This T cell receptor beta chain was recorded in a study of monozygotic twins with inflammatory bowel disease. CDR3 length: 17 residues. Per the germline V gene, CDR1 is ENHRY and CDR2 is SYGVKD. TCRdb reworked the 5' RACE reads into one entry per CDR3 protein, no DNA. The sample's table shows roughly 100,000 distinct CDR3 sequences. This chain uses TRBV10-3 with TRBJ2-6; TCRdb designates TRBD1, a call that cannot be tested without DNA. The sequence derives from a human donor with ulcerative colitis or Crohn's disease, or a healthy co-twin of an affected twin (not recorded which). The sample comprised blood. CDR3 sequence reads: CASGTGGGLSGANVLTF.